The sequence of this T cell receptor (beta chain) was determined in a study of blood T cell repertoires in COVID-19. Study-wide background: Acute and convalescent COVID-19 samples came from the United States, Italy and Spain. The analysed material was cDNA or gDNA that came from T cells, B-cell-depleted T cells, or PBMCs.

V lost 4 bases and J lost 3; bases outside the gene matches: 1. The CDR3 contains 12 residues. Germline V gives CDR1 SQVTM, CDR2 ANQGSEA. Authors' methods: The assay estimated nucleated cells by amplifying reference gene primers. TCRdb keeps only in-frame clones here, not all; method: immunoSEQ multiplex PCR. V and J calls and clone size are as listed in that table; D and trimming were resolved from the DNA. This sample has some 21,000 clones, with 80% to 90% found just once. The receptor was derived from a human donor in a cohort sampled during active COVID-19. The genes are TRBV29-1 and TRBJ2-7; 9 bases line up with TRBD1. Sequencing used peripheral blood. CDR3 coding DNA: TGCAGCGTTGGGGGACAGGGCTACGAGCAGTACTTC. Residues: CSVGGQGYEQYF.